The 13 T cell receptor beta chains given below trace back to one sample, sequenced in a study of T cells in women clearing cervical HPV infection. Only in-frame clones appear in the TCRdb table, and some are missing; sequencing was by immunoSEQ multiplex PCR. The listing contains more than 30,000 clones. Sequencing input: blood buffy coat. These receptors originate from a woman between 18 and 69 years old with a cervical HPV16 infection that either progressed to CIN3+ or cleared (not recorded which).

On this clone: The read finishes 3 residues shy of the CDR3 end, and the germline J gene is used to complete it. This chain joins TRBV28 and TRBJ1-1; D possibly corresponds to TRBD1 (5 bases). CDR1 MDHEN and CDR2 SYDVKM come from the germline V gene. The CDR3 spans 17 residues. The V end was cut by 8 bases, the J end by 1 base, with 23 bases between. The sequenced CDR3 bases are TGTGCCAGCGAGGGAGGGCTGGGGGGTTCGAGGAACACTGAA. This codes for CASEGGLGGSRNTE. In full, the CDR3 is CASEGGLGGSRNTEAFF.

On this clone itself: Coverage ceases 3 residues before the CDR3 finishes, and the germline J gene fills in the end. The chain links TRBV4-1 to TRBJ1-5; TRBD1 is a possible D gene (6 bases). The ends were cut back, 0 bases at V and 3 bases at J, with 12 bases in the middle. The CDR3 has 16 residues. Germline lookup yields CDR1 MGHRA and CDR2 YSYEKL. The sequenced CDR3 bases are TGCGCCAGCAGCCAAGAAGTTGGGACAATCAATCAGCCC. Translated: CASSQEVGTINQP. Given in full, the CDR3 is CASSQEVGTINQPQHF.

Of note for this clone: Coverage ceases 3 residues before the CDR3 finishes, and the germline J gene fills in the end. This rearrangement joins TRBV30 to TRBJ1-1; 8 bases are a match to TRBD1. Germline lookup yields CDR1 GTSNPN and CDR2 SVGIG (reference sequence). The CDR3 length is 14 residues. CDR3 bases read: TGTGCCTGGAGTGTAGTGGCAGGGGGCTCGGAA. Translation: CAWSVVAGGSE. Given in full, the CDR3 is CAWSVVAGGSEAFF.

Turning to this clone: One end of the junction varies from germline; a read error may be responsible. The read ends 3 residues shy of where the CDR3 ends; the end is completed using the germline J gene. The V call is TRBV13, the J call TRBJ2-7; possible D gene TRBD2, 5 bases. The CDR3 covers 15 residues. Germline assignment: CDR1 PRHDT and CDR2 FYEKMQ (reference sequence). The CDR3 here is CASSRASTKPYEQYF. The part of the CDR3 DNA that was read is TGTGCTAGCAGCCGCGCTAGCACCAAACCCTACGAG.

Regarding this clone: The read terminates 3 residues before the CDR3 end, so the remaining end is supplied by the germline J gene. The chain combines TRBV7-2 with TRBJ2-3; the D gene could be TRBD1 or TRBD2 (6 bases each). The CDR3 totals 15 residues. Trimming took 6 bases from V and 5 from J, leaving 18 bases between them. Looked up from germline, CDR1 is SGHTA and CDR2 is FQGNSA. CDR3 region: CASSLGGSTGDTQYF. The sequenced CDR3 bases are TGTGCCAGCAGTCTAGGAGGGTCGACAGGAGATACG.

With regard to this clone: The CDR3 is cut off 3 residues early in the read; its end comes from the germline J gene. The chain couples TRBV6-2 or TRBV6-3 to TRBJ2-5; perhaps D is TRBD1 or TRBD2 (6 bases each). The CDR3 totals 16 residues. Trimming took 2 bases from V and 2 from J, leaving 15 bases between them. The germline gives CDR1 MNHEY, CDR2 SVGEGT. CDR3 protein: CASSYLGGGAQETQYF. CDR3 DNA (partial): TGTGCCAGCAGTTACCTAGGAGGGGGAGCTCAAGAGACC.

A remark on this clone: The read ends 3 residues shy of where the CDR3 ends; the end is completed using the germline J gene. This chain connects TRBV6-2 or TRBV6-3 to TRBJ2-1, with 7 bases identical to TRBD1. Trimming cost V 6 bases and J 5 bases; bases outside gene matches: 7. CDR3 length: 14 amino acids. The germline V gene encodes CDR1 MNHEY and CDR2 SVGEGT. The CDR3 reads CASSHRGVNNEQFF. The CDR3 DNA, read in part, is TGTGCCAGCAGCCACAGGGGTGTAAACAATGAG.

With regard to this clone: The observed sequence ends 3 residues before the CDR3 terminus, with the missing tail filled in from the germline J gene. The J gene is TRBJ2-7, the V gene TRBV19; 7 nucleotides line up with TRBD1. The V segment lost 1 base and the J segment 4 bases; nucleotides outside the gene matches: 4. Germline V gene sequence: CDR1 LNHDA, CDR2 SQIVND (reference sequence). The CDR3 runs 14 residues. The CDR3 region is CASSIGAGGYEQYF. The sequenced part of the CDR3 DNA is TGTGCCAGTAGTATAGGGGCAGGGGGTTACGAG.

As for this clone: The read falls 3 residues short of the CDR3 end, and the missing part is taken from the germline J gene. V gene TRBV6-2 or TRBV6-3 combines with J gene TRBJ1-1, with 9 bases that match TRBD1. J gave up 6 bases and V 6 bases, and 11 bases lay outside the gene matches. Germline-derived CDR1 and CDR2 are MNHEY and SVGEGT. This CDR3 contains 15 residues. The CDR3: CASSDPGQGRPEAFF. The sequenced CDR3 bases are TGTGCCAGCAGCGATCCGGGACAGGGACGTCCTGAA.

A note on this clone: The CDR3 is cut off 3 residues early in the read; its end comes from the germline J gene. V usage is TRBV19 and J usage is TRBJ2-3; perhaps TRBD1 as D (5 bases). The CDR3 is made up of 15 amino acids. In germline, CDR1 is LNHDA, CDR2 SQIVND (reference sequence). Trimming left V 6 bases short and J 3 bases short, with 16 bases between. The part of the CDR3 DNA that was read is TGTGCCAGTAGCCGGTGGGCAGGGAAAACAGATACG. This translates into CASSRWAGKTDT. The whole CDR3 sequence reads CASSRWAGKTDTQYF.

In the case of this clone: The CDR3 extends 3 residues past the end of the read, so its final part is completed from the germline J gene. The V gene is TRBV6-2 or TRBV6-3, the J gene TRBJ2-7, with TRBD1 as a possible D gene (6 bases). Per germline, CDR1 MNHEY and CDR2 SVGEGT. Deletions cut 4 bases from V and 2 bases from J, with 21 bases between. The CDR3 contains 17 residues. CDR3 in amino acids: CASSSIGPGTPPYEQYF. The sequenced part of the CDR3 DNA is TGTGCCAGCAGTTCCATCGGCCCCGGGACACCTCCCTACGAG.

In regard to this clone: Coverage ceases 3 residues before the CDR3 finishes, and the germline J gene fills in the end. The rearrangement links TRBV5-1 to TRBJ2-1; D perhaps matches TRBD2 (5 bases). The V end was cut by 3 bases, the J end by 8 bases, with 15 bases between. The CDR3 spans 14 residues. The V gene's germline CDR1 is SGHRS and CDR2 YFSETQ. The part of the CDR3 DNA that was read is TGCGCCAGCAGCTGCCCGAACCGTAGCGATGAG. It yields the protein CASSCPNRSDE. The full CDR3 protein reads CASSCPNRSDEQFF.

Details on this clone: The read halts 3 residues ahead of the CDR3 end, with the missing end drawn from the germline J gene. The chain combines TRBV2 with TRBJ1-5; D unclear. The V and J ends lost 5 bases and 7 bases respectively, with 15 bases between them. The CDR3 sequence is 14 residues long. Germline values: CDR1 SNHLY, CDR2 FYNNEI. CDR3 residues: CASSTGTFGQPQHF. Partial CDR3 DNA: TGTGCCAGCAGTACTGGTACCTTCGGGCAGCCC.